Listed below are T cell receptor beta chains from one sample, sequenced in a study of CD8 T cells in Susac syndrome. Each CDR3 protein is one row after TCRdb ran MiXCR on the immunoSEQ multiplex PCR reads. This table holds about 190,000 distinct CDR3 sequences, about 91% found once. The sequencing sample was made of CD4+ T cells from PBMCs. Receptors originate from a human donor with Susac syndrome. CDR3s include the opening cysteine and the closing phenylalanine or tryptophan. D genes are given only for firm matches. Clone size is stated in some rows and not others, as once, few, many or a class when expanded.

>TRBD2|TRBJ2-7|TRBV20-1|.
TGCAGTGCTATAATTACTAGCGGGGGCTCCTACGAGCAGTACTTC
CSAIITSGGSYEQYF
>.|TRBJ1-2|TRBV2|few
TGTGCCAGCAGTGATAGAGGCTATGGCTACACCTTC
CASSDRGYGYTF
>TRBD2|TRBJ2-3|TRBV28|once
TGTGCCAGCAGTGTGACTAGCGGGATCCCAGATACGCAGTATTTT
CASSVTSGIPDTQYF
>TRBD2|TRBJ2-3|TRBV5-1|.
TGCGCCAGCAGACCACCGGGACTAGCTATCGCGGATACGCAGTATTTT
CASRPPGLAIADTQYF
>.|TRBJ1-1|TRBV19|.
TGTGCCAGTATTTCAGTCGCGACGAACACTGAAGCTTTCTTT
CASISVATNTEAFF
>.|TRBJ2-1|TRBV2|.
TGTGCCAGCAGTTTCATCAATGAGCAGTTCTTC
CASSFINEQFF
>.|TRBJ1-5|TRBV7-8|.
TGTGCCAGCAGCTTAGAGTTCGGGGGAGATCAGCCCCAGCATTTT
CASSLEFGGDQPQHF
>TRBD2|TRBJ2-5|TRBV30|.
TGTGCCTGGACCCCTAGCGGGCTTCAAGAGACCCAGTACTTC
CAWTPSGLQETQYF
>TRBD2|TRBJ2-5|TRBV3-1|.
TGTGCCAGCAGCCAAGTAATTGCGGGAGGAGATCATGAAGAGACCCAGTACTTC
CASSQVIAGGDHEETQYF
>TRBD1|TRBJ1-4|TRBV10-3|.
TGTGCCATCAGTGAGGGACAGGGAAGATTTAATGAAAAACTGTTTTTT
CAISEGQGRFNEKLFF
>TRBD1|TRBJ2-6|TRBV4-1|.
TGCGCCAGCAGCCACCCGGACAGGGATCCTTACTCTGGGGCCAACGTCCTGACTTTC
CASSHPDRDPYSGANVLTF
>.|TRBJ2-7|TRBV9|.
TGTGCCAGCAGCCCGCAGGGTGCAGGGTCCTACGAGCAGTACTTC
CASSPQGAGSYEQYF
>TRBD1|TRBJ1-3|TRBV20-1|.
TGCAGTGCTTCGACAGGGAACGGAAACACCATATATTTT
CSASTGNGNTIYF
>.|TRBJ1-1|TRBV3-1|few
TGTGCCAGCAGCCAAGTTTCGGTAAACACTGAAGCTTTCTTT
CASSQVSVNTEAFF
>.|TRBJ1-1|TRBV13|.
TGTGCCAGCAGCCGGAGACAGCCGGGGGACACTGAAGCTTTCTTT
CASSRRQPGDTEAFF
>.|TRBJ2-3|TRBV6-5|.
TGTGCCATCCAGTGCGAGAGTTCCACAGATACGCAGTATTTT
CAIQCESSTDTQYF
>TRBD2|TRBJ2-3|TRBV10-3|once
TGTGCCATCAGTGACCCGCGGGGGAGCACAGATACGCAGTATTTT
CAISDPRGSTDTQYF
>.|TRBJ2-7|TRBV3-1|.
TGTGCCAGCAGCCCAAGGAGGACCTACGAGCAGTACTTC
CASSPRRTYEQYF
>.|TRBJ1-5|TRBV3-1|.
TGTGCCAGCAGCCAAGCAGGGGCAGGCAATCAGCCCCAGCATTTT
CASSQAGAGNQPQHF
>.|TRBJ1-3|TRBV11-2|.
TGTGCCAGCAGCCCAGTCGGGGGTTTGGTAGACACCATATATTTT
CASSPVGGLVDTIYF
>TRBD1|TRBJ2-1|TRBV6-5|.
TGTGCCAGCACTCGGCCCGGGACAGGGGGCTATGAGCAGTTCTTC
CASTRPGTGGYEQFF
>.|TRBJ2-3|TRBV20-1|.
TGCAGTGCTAGGCCCCTAGACACAGATACGCAGTATTTT
CSARPLDTDTQYF
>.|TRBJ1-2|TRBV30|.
TGTGCCCAGTCTAGAAGAGGCCACGGGAGCTACACCTTC
CAQSRRGHGSYTF
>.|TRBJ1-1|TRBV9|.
TGTGCCAGCAGCGTGACGGACCTGGGGACTGAAGCTTTCTTT
CASSVTDLGTEAFF
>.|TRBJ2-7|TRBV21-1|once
TGTGCCAGCAGCAAAGGGCAGGGAACCTCCTACGAGCAGTACTTC
CASSKGQGTSYEQYF
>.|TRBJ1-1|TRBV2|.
TGTGCCAGCGCAGGGAATATGAACACTGAAGCTTTCTTT
CASAGNMNTEAFF
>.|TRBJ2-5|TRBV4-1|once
TGCGCCAGCAGCCAAGATCCTAGCCCCGAAGAGACCCAGTACTTC
CASSQDPSPEETQYF
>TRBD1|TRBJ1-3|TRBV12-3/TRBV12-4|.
TGTGCCAGCATCACAGGGGCAGAAGTTAACACCATATATTTT
CASITGAEVNTIYF
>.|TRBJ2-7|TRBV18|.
TGTGCCAGCTCAGTAGACCGGGGCTACGAGCAGTACTTC
CASSVDRGYEQYF
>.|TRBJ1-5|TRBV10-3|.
TGTGCCATCAGTGTATCGGGTAATCAGCCCCAGCATTTT
CAISVSGNQPQHF
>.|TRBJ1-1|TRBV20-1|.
TGCAGTGCTAGAGAGAAAGGATACCACACTGAAGCTTTCTTT
CSAREKGYHTEAFF
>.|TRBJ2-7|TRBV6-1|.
TGTGCCAGCAGGGCCGGGGACAATGCAGAGCAGTACTTC
CASRAGDNAEQYF
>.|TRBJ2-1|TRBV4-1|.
TGCGCCAGCAGCCAAGATGGGGGGAGGTGGAATGAGCAGTTCTTC
CASSQDGGRWNEQFF
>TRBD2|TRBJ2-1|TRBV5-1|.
TGCGCCAGCAGCTTACCTCCCCCGGGAGGAAGAGACGAGCAGTTCTTC
CASSLPPPGGRDEQFF
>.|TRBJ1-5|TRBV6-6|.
TGTGCCAGCAGCCCGCCAGGGGCTAAGAATCAGCCCCAGCATTTT
CASSPPGAKNQPQHF
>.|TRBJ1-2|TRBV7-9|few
TGTGCCAGCAGCTTCTATGGACTGACTGACGGCTACACCTTC
CASSFYGLTDGYTF
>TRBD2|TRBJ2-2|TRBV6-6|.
TGTGCCAGCGTTCCAACTAGCGGGGGGAACACCGGGGAGCTGTTTTTT
CASVPTSGGNTGELFF
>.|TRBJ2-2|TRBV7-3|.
TGTGCCAGCAGCGTCGAGCCGACCGGGGAGCTGTTTTTT
CASSVEPTGELFF
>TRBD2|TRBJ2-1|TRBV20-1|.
TGCAGTGCTAGCGTCCTAGCGGGAGGGCAAGACAATGAGCAGTTCTTC
CSASVLAGGQDNEQFF
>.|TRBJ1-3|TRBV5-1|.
TGCGCCAGCACTCGGTCACCTGGAAACACCATATATTTT
CASTRSPGNTIYF
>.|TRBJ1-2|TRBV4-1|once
TGCGCCAGCAGCCAGAAATACAGGGTCTATGGCTACACCTTC
CASSQKYRVYGYTF
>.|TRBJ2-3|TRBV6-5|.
TGTGCCAGCAGTTACTCCTCCAGGGTATCCACAGATACGCAGTATTTT
CASSYSSRVSTDTQYF
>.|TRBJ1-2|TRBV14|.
TGTGCCAGCAGCGGAACTACTTCCTATGGCTACACCTTC
CASSGTTSYGYTF
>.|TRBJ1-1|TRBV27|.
TGTGCCAGCAGTTCCAGAGAAAACACTGAAGCTTTCTTT
CASSSRENTEAFF
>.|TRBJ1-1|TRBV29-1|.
TGCAGCGTTGTAGGAGTGATCGCTGAAGCTTTCTTT
CSVVGVIAEAFF
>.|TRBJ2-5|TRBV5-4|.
TGTGCCAGCAGCCCTCCGCCGGGACACCCCAGGGAAGAGACCCAGTACTTC
CASSPPPGHPREETQYF
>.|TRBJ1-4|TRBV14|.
TGTGCCAGCAGCCGTTACGGGCATCCGGAGGGAAAACTGTTTTTT
CASSRYGHPEGKLFF
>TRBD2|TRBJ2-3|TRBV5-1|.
TGCGCCAGCAGCTTGACTGGGACTAGCGGGGGCTCTAGCACAGATACGCAGTATTTT
CASSLTGTSGGSSTDTQYF
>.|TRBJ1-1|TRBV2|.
TGTGCCAGCAGTGAGGGTATGAACACTGAAGCTTTCTTT
CASSEGMNTEAFF